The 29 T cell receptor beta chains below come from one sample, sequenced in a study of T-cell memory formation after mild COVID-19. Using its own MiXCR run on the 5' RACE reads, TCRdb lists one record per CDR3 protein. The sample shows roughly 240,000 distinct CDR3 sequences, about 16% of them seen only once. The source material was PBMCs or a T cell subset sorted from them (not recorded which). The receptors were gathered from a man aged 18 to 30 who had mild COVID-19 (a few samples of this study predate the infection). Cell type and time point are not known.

The CDR3 region is CASSRISGGQFF. In DNA form, the CDR3 reads TGTGCCAGCAGTCGAATTAGCGGGGGGCAGTTCTTC. The rearrangement links TRBV6-2 or TRBV6-3 to TRBJ2-1; 9 bases agree with TRBD2. Germline-derived CDR1 and CDR2 are MNHEY and SVGEGT. V was clipped by 5 bases and J by 12 bases; unmatched bases: 5. The CDR3 sequence is 12 residues long.

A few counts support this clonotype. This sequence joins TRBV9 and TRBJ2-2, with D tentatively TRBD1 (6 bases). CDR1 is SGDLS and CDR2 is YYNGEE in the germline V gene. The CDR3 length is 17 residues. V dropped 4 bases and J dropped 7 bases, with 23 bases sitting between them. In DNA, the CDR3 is TGTGCCAGCAGCCCCTCAACCGGGACAACCACAAGCGGGGAGCTGTTTTTT. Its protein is CASSPSTGTTTSGELFF. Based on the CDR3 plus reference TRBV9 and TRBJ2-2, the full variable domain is DSGVTQTPKHLITATGQRVTLRCSPRSGDLSVYWYQQSLDQGLQFLIQYYNGEERAKGNILERFSAQQFPDLHSELNLSSLELGDSALYFCASSPSTGTTTSGELFFGEGSRLTVL.

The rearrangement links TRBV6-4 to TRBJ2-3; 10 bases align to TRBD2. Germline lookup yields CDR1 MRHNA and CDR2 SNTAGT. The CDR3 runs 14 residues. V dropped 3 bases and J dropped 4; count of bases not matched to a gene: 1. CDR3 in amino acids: CASSESGGADTQYF. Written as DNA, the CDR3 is TGTGCCAGCAGTGAAAGCGGGGGGGCAGATACGCAGTATTTT.

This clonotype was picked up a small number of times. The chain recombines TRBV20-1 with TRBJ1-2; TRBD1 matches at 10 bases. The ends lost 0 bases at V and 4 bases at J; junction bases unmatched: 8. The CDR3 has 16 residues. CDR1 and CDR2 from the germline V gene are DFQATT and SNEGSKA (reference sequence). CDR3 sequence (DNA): TGCAGTGCTAGAGATCCCCGGGACAGGGGATTCTATGGCTACACCTTC. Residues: CSARDPRDRGFYGYTF.

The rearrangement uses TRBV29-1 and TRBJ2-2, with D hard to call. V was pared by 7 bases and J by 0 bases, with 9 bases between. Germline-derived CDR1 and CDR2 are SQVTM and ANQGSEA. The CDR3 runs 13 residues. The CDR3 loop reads CSGDHANTGELFF. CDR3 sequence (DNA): TGCAGCGGTGATCACGCGAACACCGGGGAGCTGTTTTTT.

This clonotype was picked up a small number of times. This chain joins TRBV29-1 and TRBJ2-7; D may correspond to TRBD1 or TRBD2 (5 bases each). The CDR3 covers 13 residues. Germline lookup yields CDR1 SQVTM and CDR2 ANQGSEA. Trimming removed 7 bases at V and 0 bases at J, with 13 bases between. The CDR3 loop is CSANRDASYEQYF. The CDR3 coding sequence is TGCAGCGCTAACCGGGACGCCTCCTACGAGCAGTACTTC.

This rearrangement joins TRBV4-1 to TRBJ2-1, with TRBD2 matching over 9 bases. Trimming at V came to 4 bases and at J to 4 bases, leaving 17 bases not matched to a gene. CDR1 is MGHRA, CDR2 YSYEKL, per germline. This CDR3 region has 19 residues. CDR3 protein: CASSPSTRGLAYLYNEQFF. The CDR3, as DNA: TGCGCCAGCAGCCCCTCGACGCGAGGACTAGCGTACCTTTACAATGAGCAGTTCTTC.

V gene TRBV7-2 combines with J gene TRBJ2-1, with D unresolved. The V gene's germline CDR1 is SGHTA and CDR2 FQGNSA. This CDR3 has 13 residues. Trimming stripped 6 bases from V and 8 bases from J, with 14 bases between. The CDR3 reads CASSFSLGDEQFF. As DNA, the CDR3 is TGTGCCAGCAGTTTTTCTCTAGGCGATGAGCAGTTCTTC.

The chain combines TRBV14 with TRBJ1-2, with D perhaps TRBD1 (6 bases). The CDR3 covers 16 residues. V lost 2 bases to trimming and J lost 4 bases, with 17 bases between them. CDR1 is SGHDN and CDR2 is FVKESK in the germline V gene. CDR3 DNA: TGTGCCAGCAGCCAAAGCAAGAAACAGGGCTTCTATGGCTACACCTTC. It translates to CASSQSKKQGFYGYTF.

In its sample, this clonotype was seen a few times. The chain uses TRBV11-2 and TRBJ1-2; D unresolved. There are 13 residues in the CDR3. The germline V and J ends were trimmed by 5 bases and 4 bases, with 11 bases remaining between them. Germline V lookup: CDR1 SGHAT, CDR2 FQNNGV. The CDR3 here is CASSTGESYGYTF. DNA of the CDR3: TGTGCCAGCAGCACCGGAGAGTCCTATGGCTACACCTTC.

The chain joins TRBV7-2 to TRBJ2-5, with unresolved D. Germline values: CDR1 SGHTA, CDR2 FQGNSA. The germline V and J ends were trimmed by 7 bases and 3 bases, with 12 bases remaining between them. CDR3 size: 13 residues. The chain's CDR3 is CASNSWAEETQYF. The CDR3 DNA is TGTGCCAGCAATTCTTGGGCGGAAGAGACCCAGTACTTC.

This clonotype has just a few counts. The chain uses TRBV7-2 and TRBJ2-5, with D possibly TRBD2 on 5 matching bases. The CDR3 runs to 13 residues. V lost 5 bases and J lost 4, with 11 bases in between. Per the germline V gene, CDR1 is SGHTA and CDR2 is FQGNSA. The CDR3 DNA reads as TGTGCCAGCAGCCTCTCGAGGGTAGAGACCCAGTACTTC. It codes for CASSLSRVETQYF. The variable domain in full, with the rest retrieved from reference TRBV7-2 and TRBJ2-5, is GAGVSQSPSNKVTEKGKDVELRCDPISGHTALYWYRQSLGQGLEFLIYFQGNSAPDKSGLPSDRFSAERTGGSVSTLTIQRTQQEDSAVYLCASSLSRVETQYFGPGTRLLVL.

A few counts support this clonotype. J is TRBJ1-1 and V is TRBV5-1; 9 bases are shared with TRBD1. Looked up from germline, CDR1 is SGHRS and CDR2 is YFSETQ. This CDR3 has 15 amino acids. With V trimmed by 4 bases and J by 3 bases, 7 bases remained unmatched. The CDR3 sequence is CASSTRQGGHTEAFF. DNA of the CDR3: TGCGCCAGCAGCACACGACAGGGGGGGCACACTGAAGCTTTCTTT.

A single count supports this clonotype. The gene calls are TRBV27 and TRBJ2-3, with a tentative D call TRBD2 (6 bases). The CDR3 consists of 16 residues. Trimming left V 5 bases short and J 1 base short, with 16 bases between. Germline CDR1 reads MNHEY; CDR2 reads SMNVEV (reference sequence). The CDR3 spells CASSPRLVAGTDTQYF. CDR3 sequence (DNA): TGTGCCAGCAGTCCTAGACTAGTAGCGGGCACAGATACGCAGTATTTT.

The CDR3 DNA sequence: TGTGCCAGCAGCCCCCCTTCGGAAATCTATGGCTACACCTTC. Translation gives CASSPPSEIYGYTF. The chain recombines TRBV5-6 with TRBJ1-2; D gene ambiguous. In germline, CDR1 is SGHDT, CDR2 YYEEEE. This CDR3 is built from 14 residues. V was shortened by 4 bases and J by 4 bases, with 14 bases between the two germline ends.

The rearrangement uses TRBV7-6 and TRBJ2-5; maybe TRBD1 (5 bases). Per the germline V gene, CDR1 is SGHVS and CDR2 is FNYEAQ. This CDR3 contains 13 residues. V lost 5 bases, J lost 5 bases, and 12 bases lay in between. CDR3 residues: CASSKRGWETQYF. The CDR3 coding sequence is TGTGCCAGCAGCAAAAGGGGCTGGGAGACCCAGTACTTC.

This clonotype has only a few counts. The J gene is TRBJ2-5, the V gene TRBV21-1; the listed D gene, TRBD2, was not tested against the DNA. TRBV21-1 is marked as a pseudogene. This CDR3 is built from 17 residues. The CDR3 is CALLLAGLRLTEETQYF. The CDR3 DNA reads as TGTGCCTTACTACTAGCGGGGCTAAGATTAACGGAGGAGACCCAGTACTTC.

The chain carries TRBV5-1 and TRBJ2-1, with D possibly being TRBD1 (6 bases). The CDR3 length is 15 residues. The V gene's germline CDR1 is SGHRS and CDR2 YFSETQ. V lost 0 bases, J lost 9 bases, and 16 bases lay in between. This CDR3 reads CASSLALKGGVEQFF. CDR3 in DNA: TGCGCCAGCAGCTTGGCACTCAAAGGGGGTGTTGAGCAGTTCTTC. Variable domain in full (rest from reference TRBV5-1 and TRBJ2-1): KAGVTQTPRYLIKTRGQQVTLSCSPISGHRSVSWYQQTPGQGLQFLFEYFSETQRNKGNFPGRFSGRQFSNSRSEMNVSTLELGDSALYLCASSLALKGGVEQFFGPGTRLTVL.

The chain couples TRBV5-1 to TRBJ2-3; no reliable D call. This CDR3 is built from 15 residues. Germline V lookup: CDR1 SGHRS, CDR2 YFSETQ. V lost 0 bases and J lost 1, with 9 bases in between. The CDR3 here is CASSLEVHGTDTQYF. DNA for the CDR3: TGCGCCAGCAGCTTGGAGGTCCACGGCACAGATACGCAGTATTTT.

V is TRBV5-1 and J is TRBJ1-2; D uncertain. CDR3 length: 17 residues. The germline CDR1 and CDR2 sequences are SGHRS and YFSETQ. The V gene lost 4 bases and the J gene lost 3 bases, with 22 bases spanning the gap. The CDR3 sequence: CASSMTGSASPYYGYTF. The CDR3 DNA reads TGCGCCAGCAGCATGACGGGGAGCGCTTCCCCCTACTATGGCTACACCTTC.

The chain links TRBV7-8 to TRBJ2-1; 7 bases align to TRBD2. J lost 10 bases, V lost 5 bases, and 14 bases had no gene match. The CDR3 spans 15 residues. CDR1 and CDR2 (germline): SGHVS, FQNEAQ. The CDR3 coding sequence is TGTGCCAGCAGCCCCTCCTCGGCCAGCGGGGACGAGCAGTTCTTC. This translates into CASSPSSASGDEQFF. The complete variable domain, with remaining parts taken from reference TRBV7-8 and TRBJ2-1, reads GAGVSQSPRYKVAKRGQDVALRCDPISGHVSLFWYQQALGQGPEFLTYFQNEAQLDKSGLPSDRFFAERPEGSVSTLKIQRTQQEDSAVYLCASSPSSASGDEQFFGPGTRLTVL.

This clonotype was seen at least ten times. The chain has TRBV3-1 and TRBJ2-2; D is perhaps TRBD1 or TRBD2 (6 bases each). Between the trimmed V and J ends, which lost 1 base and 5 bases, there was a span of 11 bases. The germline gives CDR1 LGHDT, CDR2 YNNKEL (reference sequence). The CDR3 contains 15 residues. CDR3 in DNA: TGTGCCAGCAGCCAAGGGCAGGGGAGGACCGGGGAGCTGTTTTTT. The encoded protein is CASSQGQGRTGELFF.

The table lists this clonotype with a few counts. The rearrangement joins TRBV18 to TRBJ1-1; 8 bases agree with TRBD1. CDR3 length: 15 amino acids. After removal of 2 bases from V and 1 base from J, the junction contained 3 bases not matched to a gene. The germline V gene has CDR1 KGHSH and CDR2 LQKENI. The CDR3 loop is CASSPTQGANTEAFF. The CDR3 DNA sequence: TGTGCCAGCTCACCAACGCAGGGGGCGAACACTGAAGCTTTCTTT.

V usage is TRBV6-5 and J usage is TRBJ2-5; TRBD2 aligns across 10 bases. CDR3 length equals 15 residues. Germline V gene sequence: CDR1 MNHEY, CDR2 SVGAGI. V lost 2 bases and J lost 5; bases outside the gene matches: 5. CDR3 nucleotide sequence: TGTGCCAGCAGTTACCTCGGGACTAGCGAGGAGACCCAGTACTTC. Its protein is CASSYLGTSEETQYF.

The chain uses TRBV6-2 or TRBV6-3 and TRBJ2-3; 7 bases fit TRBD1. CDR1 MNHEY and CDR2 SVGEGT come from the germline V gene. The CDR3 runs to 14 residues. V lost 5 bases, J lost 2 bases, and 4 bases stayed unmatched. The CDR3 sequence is CASSETGNTDTQYF. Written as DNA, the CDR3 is TGTGCCAGCAGTGAGACAGGGAACACAGATACGCAGTATTTT.

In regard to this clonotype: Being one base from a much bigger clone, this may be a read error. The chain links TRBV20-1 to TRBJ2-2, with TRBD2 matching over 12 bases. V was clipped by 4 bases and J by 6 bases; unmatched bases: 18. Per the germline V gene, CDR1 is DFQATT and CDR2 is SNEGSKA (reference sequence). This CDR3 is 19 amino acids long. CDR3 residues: CSAISRWLAGGIRAGELFF. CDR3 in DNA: TGCAGTGCTATCTCGCGGTGGCTAGCGGGGGGGATTAGGGCCGGGGAGCTGTTTTTT.

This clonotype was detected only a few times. CDR3: CASSELGGGTYEQYF. In DNA, the CDR3 is TGTGCCAGCAGTGAACTGGGCGGGGGGACCTACGAGCAGTACTTC. The chain joins TRBV2 to TRBJ2-7; 8 positions agree with TRBD2. CDR1 is SNHLY, CDR2 FYNNEI, per germline. CDR3 length: 15 residues. After removal of 2 bases from V and 2 bases from J, the junction contained 5 bases not matched to a gene. Using reference TRBV2 and TRBJ2-7 for the parts outside the CDR3, the full variable domain is EPEVTQTPSHQVTQMGQEVILRCVPISNHLYFYWYRQILGQKVEFLVSFYNNEISEKSEIFDDQFSVERPDGSNFTLKIRSTKLEDSAMYFCASSELGGGTYEQYFGPGTRLTVT.

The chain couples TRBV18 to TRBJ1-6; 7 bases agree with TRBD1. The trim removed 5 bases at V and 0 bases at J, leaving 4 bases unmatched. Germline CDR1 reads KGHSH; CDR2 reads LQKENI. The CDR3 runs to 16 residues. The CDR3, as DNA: TGTGCCAGCTCAAGGGACAGTAGCTCCTATAATTCACCCCTCCACTTT. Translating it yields CASSRDSSSYNSPLHF.

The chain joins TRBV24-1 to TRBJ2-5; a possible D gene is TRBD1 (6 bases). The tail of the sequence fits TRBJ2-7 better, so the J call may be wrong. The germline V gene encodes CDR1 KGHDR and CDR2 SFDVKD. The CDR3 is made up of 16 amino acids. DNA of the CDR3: TGTGCCACCAGGCCGCAAAATGGACAGAGCTACTACGAGCAGTACTTC. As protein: CATRPQNGQSYYEQYF.